A selection of T cell receptor beta chains follows, all from one sample in a study of blood T cell repertoires in COVID-19. Assay used: immunoSEQ multiplex PCR; TCRdb lists only in-frame clones, some missing. The sample carries a few hundred thousand clones, 84% recorded once. The sequencing sample was made of PBMCs or T cells enriched from blood (not recorded which). All receptors derive from a woman aged 40 to 55 who had recovered from COVID-19. The CDR3 runs from the conserved cysteine through the conserved F or W. The D gene is left open where the match is weak. Clone size is stated in some rows and not others, as once, few, many or a class when expanded.

NA	TRBJ1-1	NA	TRBV29-1	CSVGATGNTEAFF	TGCAGCGTTGGGGCGACAGGGAACACTGAAGCTTTCTTT
NA	TRBJ1-1	NA	TRBV7-3	CASSNMNTEAFF	TGTGCCAGCAGCAATATGAACACTGAAGCTTTCTTT
TRBD2	TRBJ2-1	NA	TRBV4-1	CASSPISGRGDNEQFF	TGCGCCAGCAGCCCCATTAGCGGGAGGGGGGACAATGAGCAGTTCTTC
NA	TRBJ2-4	NA	TRBV5-6	CASSLVSLAKNIQYF	TGTGCCAGCAGCTTGGTATCCTTAGCCAAAAACATTCAGTACTTC
NA	TRBJ1-6	NA	TRBV28	CASSLKQGNSPLHF	TGTGCCAGCAGTTTAAAACAGGGCAATTCACCCCTCCACTTT
TRBD2	TRBJ2-5	NA	TRBV5-1	CASSLERASGRETQYF	TGCGCCAGCAGCTTGGAGCGGGCTAGCGGGAGAGAGACCCAGTACTTC
NA	TRBJ1-2	NA	TRBV5-4	CASSYGDANYGYTF	TGTGCCAGCAGCTACGGAGACGCTAACTATGGCTACACCTTC
TRBD2	TRBJ2-3	NA	TRBV11-2	CASSLWSSGSRTDTQYF	TGTGCCAGCAGCTTATGGTCTAGCGGGAGTCGTACAGATACGCAGTATTTT
NA	TRBJ1-3	NA	TRBV7-2	CASSLVYAQFSGNTIYF	TGTGCCAGCAGCTTAGTCTACGCTCAATTCTCTGGAAACACCATATATTTT
TRBD2	TRBJ2-3	NA	TRBV7-2	CASSLVLAGADTQYF	TGTGCCAGCAGCTTAGTACTAGCGGGAGCTGATACGCAGTATTTT
TRBD1	TRBJ2-2	few	TRBV27	CASSRRQGTNTGELFF	TGTGCCAGCAGTCGGAGACAGGGTACGAACACCGGGGAGCTGTTTTTT
TRBD1	TRBJ1-1	NA	TRBV11-2	CASSLPDRASNTEAFF	TGTGCCAGCAGCCTTCCGGACAGGGCAAGCAACACTGAAGCTTTCTTT
TRBD1	TRBJ1-4	NA	TRBV24-1	CATSSGQANEKLFF	TGTGCCACCAGCTCGGGACAGGCCAATGAAAAACTGTTTTTT
NA	TRBJ2-7	NA	TRBV18	CASSTETHEQYF	TGTGCCAGCTCAACCGAGACTCACGAGCAGTACTTC
TRBD2	TRBJ2-2	many	TRBV12-5	CASGLGPSGANTGELFF	TGTGCTAGTGGTTTGGGTCCTAGCGGAGCGAACACCGGGGAGCTGTTTTTT
NA	TRBJ2-5	NA	TRBV19	CASSIGGGETQYF	TGTGCCAGTAGTATAGGAGGGGGAGAGACCCAGTACTTC
NA	TRBJ2-7	NA	TRBV5-1	CASSLDGSSYEQYF	TGCGCCAGCAGCTTGGATGGGAGCTCCTACGAGCAGTACTTC
NA	TRBJ1-1	NA	TRBV5-1	CASSLGLGTEAFF	TGCGCCAGCAGCTTGGGACTGGGCACTGAAGCTTTCTTT
NA	TRBJ1-3	NA	TRBV9	CASSVDGSGGGNTIYF	TGTGCCAGCAGCGTAGACGGGAGTGGAGGTGGAAACACCATATATTTT
TRBD1	TRBJ2-1	NA	TRBV10-3	CAISGGTGYNEQFF	TGTGCCATCAGTGGGGGGACAGGATACAATGAGCAGTTCTTC
TRBD1	TRBJ2-1	NA	TRBV4-1	CASSPNTGTGGPSSYNEQFF	TGCGCCAGCAGTCCCAATACCGGGACAGGGGGCCCATCCTCCTACAATGAGCAGTTCTTC
NA	TRBJ1-1	NA	TRBV5-1	CASRGGTGNTEAFF	TGCGCCAGCAGGGGGGGAACAGGGAACACTGAAGCTTTCTTT
TRBD1	TRBJ1-4	once	TRBV7-2	CASSLEGQPNEKLFF	TGTGCCAGCAGCTTAGAGGGACAGCCTAATGAAAAACTGTTTTTT
NA	TRBJ2-3	NA	TRBV18	CASSPVIAVGGGTDTQYF	TGTGCCAGCTCACCAGTCATTGCCGTCGGCGGAGGCACAGATACGCAGTATTTT
NA	TRBJ2-7	NA	TRBV18	CASSPPGDSLTYEQYF	TGTGCCAGCTCACCCCCCGGGGATAGCTTAACCTACGAGCAGTACTTC
NA	TRBJ2-1	NA	TRBV2	CASNSEGGSYNEQFF	TGTGCCAGCAACTCTGAGGGTGGGTCCTACAATGAGCAGTTCTTC
NA	TRBJ1-2	NA	TRBV7-2	CASSLGGRGHGYTF	TGTGCCAGCAGCTTAGGCGGCAGGGGTCATGGCTACACCTTC
TRBD2	TRBJ2-3	NA	TRBV11-3	CASSPLRTSGTQYF	TGTGCCAGCAGCCCGCTTCGGACTAGCGGGACGCAGTATTTT